This record looks at one T cell receptor (beta chain) sequence and its context. What it recognizes is unknown. The sample comes from a study of shared clonotypes between healthy human individuals. Study-wide findings and caveats: Sequencing depth was expected to affect clonotype sharing among donors.

Trimming cost V 2 bases and J 2 bases, with 16 bases left between them. The germline V gene encodes CDR1 LGHNT and CDR2 FRNRAP. The CDR3 length is 17 residues. Source study methods: ImmunoSEQ output held junction-only sequences without quality scores, so filtering differed. The data were produced by immunoSEQ multiplex PCR, yet TCRdb's version contains in-frame clones alone and is incomplete. V, J and clone size reflect that table, while D and trimming were determined from the DNA. Counted here are roughly 530,000 clones, almost 97% occurring once; the ten biggest clones make up roughly 0.06%. The clonotype was recovered from a woman aged 25 to 39 in good health. Sample: naive CD4+ T cells sorted from blood. Sample subset: CD45RA+ positively selected. This rearrangement joins TRBV12-5 to TRBJ1-5; possibly TRBD1 for D (5 bases). The CDR3 spells CASGLSRARLCNQPQHF. The CDR3, as DNA: TGTGCTAGTGGTTTGTCCAGGGCCCGACTGTGCAATCAGCCCCAGCATTTT.